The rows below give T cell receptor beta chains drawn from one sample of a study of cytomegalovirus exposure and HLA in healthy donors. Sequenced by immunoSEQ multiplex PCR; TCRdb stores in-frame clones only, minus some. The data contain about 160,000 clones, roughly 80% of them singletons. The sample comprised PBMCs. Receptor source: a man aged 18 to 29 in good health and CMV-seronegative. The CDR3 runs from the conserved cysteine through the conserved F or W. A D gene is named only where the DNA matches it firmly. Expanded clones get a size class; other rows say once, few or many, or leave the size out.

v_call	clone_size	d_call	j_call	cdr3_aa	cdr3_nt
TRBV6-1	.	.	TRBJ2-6	CASTSPSGANVLTF	TGTGCCAGCACCTCCCCTTCTGGGGCCAACGTCCTGACTTTC
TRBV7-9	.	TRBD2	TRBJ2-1	CASSLVASGINEQFF	TGTGCCAGCAGCTTAGTCGCTAGCGGGATCAATGAGCAGTTCTTC
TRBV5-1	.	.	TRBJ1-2	CASSFSGLNYGYTF	TGCGCCAGCAGCTTTTCAGGACTCAACTATGGCTACACCTTC
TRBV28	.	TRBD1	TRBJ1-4	CASSLPATGGNEKLFF	TGTGCCAGCAGTTTACCCGCGACAGGGGGTAATGAAAAACTGTTTTTT
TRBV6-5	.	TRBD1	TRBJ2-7	CASSYPTRTGSIEQYF	TGTGCCAGCAGTTACCCAACACGGACAGGTTCAATCGAGCAGTACTTC
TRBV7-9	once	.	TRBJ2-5	CASSLPRETQYF	TGTGCCAGCAGCCTACCGAGGGAGACCCAGTACTTC
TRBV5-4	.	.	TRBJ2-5	CASSLPQGVRYF	TGTGCCAGCAGCTTACCACAGGGCGTAAGATACTTC
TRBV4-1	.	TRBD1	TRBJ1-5	CASSPRGQGNNQPQHF	TGCGCCAGCAGCCCACGGGGACAGGGTAATAATCAGCCCCAGCATTTT
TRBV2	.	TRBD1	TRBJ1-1	CASSSGTGNTEAFF	TGTGCCAGCAGTAGTGGGACAGGGAACACTGAAGCTTTCTTT
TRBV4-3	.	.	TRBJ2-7	CASSQDLVSYEQYF	TGCGCCAGCAGCCAAGATTTAGTTAGTTACGAGCAGTACTTC
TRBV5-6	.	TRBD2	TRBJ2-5	CASSRRLAGEETQYF	TGTGCCAGCAGCCGGCGACTAGCGGGAGAAGAGACCCAGTACTTC
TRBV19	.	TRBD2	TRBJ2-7	CASSKGLESYEQYF	TGTGCCAGTAGTAAAGGACTAGAGAGCTACGAGCAGTACTTC
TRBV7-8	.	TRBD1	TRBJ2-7	CASSFQTRTGRRAEQYF	TGTGCCAGCAGCTTCCAGACCCGGACAGGCCGGCGAGCTGAGCAGTACTTC
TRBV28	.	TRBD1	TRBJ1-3	CASRRTGGGGNTIYF	TGTGCCAGCAGACGTACAGGGGGCGGTGGAAACACCATATATTTT
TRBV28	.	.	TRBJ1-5	CATRILRVIGNQPQHF	TGTGCCACCCGGATCCTCAGGGTAATCGGAAATCAGCCCCAGCATTTT
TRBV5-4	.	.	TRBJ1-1	CASSFAGSTEAFF	TGTGCCAGCAGCTTCGCAGGCTCGACTGAAGCTTTCTTT
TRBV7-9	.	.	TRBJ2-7	CASSRTESYEQYF	TGTGCCAGCAGCCGGACAGAGTCTTACGAGCAGTACTTC
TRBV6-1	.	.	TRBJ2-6	CASSRVRQGANVLTF	TGTGCCAGCAGCCGGGTTAGACAGGGGGCCAACGTCCTGACTTTC
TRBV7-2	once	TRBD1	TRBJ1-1	CASTKTGGVNTEAFF	TGTGCCAGCACCAAGACAGGGGGCGTGAACACTGAAGCTTTCTTT
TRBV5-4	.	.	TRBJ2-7	CASSPSFPSYEQYF	TGTGCCAGCAGCCCTAGTTTCCCTTCCTACGAGCAGTACTTC
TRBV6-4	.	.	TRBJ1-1	CASSDTSRGTEAFF	TGTGCCAGCAGTGACACCTCTAGGGGTACTGAAGCTTTCTTT
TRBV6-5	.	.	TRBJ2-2	CASRPQGNTGELFF	TGTGCCAGCAGACCTCAGGGTAACACCGGGGAGCTGTTTTTT
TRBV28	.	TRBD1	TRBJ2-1	CASSTRTGGSYNEQFF	TGTGCCAGCAGTACCAGGACAGGGGGATCCTACAATGAGCAGTTCTTC
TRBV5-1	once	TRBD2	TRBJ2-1	CASSFRLAGYNEQFF	TGCGCCAGCAGCTTCCGACTAGCGGGCTACAATGAGCAGTTCTTC
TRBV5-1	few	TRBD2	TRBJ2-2	CASSPVAGGPQGELFF	TGCGCCAGCAGCCCCGTTGCGGGGGGGCCTCAAGGGGAGCTGTTTTTT
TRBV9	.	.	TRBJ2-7	CASSARDTTYEQYF	TGTGCCAGCAGCGCCCGGGACACCACCTACGAGCAGTACTTC
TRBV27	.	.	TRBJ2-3	CASRYTDTQYF	TGTGCCAGCAGATACACAGATACGCAGTATTTT
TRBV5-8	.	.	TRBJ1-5	CASSLLRDPSQPQHF	TGTGCCAGCAGCTTGTTGAGGGATCCCTCTCAGCCCCAGCATTTT
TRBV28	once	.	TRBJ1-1	CASKLRTEAFF	TGTGCCAGCAAACTTCGCACTGAAGCTTTCTTT
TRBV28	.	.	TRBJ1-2	CASSLSSRVYGYTF	TGTGCCAGCAGTTTATCAAGCCGGGTCTATGGCTACACCTTC
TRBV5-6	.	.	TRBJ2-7	CATSLGSAYEQYF	TGTGCCACCTCCCTTGGCTCTGCCTACGAGCAGTACTTC
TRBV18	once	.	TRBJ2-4	CASSPGELKNIQYF	TGTGCCAGCTCACCAGGAGAGCTCAAAAACATTCAGTACTTC
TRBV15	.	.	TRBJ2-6	CATSTGDFPSGANVLTF	TGTGCCACCAGCACCGGCGACTTCCCCTCTGGGGCCAACGTCCTGACTTTC
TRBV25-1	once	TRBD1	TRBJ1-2	CASSAPPGDRGPYGYTF	TGTGCCAGCAGTGCCCCACCAGGGGACAGGGGGCCCTATGGCTACACCTTC
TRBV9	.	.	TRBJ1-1	CASTSQENTEAFF	TGTGCCAGCACCTCACAAGAGAACACTGAAGCTTTCTTT
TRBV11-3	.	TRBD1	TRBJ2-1	CASSLGTGSYNEQFF	TGTGCCAGCAGCTTAGGGACAGGGTCCTACAATGAGCAGTTCTTC
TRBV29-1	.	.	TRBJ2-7	CSVVAGASYEQYF	TGCAGCGTGGTGGCGGGGGCTTCCTACGAGCAGTACTTC
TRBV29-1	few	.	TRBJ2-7	CSVVEESYYEQYF	TGCAGCGTTGTAGAGGAGAGTTACTACGAGCAGTACTTC
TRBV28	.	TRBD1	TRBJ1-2	CASSSGQGSYGYTF	TGTGCCAGCAGTTCCGGACAGGGATCCTATGGCTACACCTTC
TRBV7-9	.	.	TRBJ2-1	CASSFGLRDNEQFF	TGTGCCAGCAGCTTCGGACTCAGAGACAATGAGCAGTTCTTC
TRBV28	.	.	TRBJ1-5	CASSFGGLNQPQHF	TGTGCCAGCAGTTTTGGGGGACTCAATCAGCCCCAGCATTTT
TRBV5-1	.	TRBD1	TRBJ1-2	CASSSLNTGGSGYTF	TGCGCCAGCAGCTCCCTAAACACAGGGGGCAGTGGCTACACCTTC
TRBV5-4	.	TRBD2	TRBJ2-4	CASSGRGEAGLAKNIQYF	TGTGCCAGCAGCGGGCGGGGGGAAGCGGGTTTAGCCAAAAACATTCAGTACTTC